These 26 T cell receptor beta chains were all obtained from the same sample, sequenced in a study of blood T cell repertoires in COVID-19. Generated by immunoSEQ multiplex PCR, the TCRdb table keeps only in-frame clones and is missing some. Among hundreds of thousands of clones listed, about 89% were seen once. Sequenced sample: peripheral blood. These TCRs come from a woman aged 50 to 60 with COVID-19, enrolled during active disease.

This chain uses TRBV14 with TRBJ2-7; D is ambiguous. Germline V gene lookup returns CDR1 SGHDN and CDR2 FVKESK. The CDR3 has 17 amino acids. V lost 1 base and J lost 6, with 22 bases in between. The DNA of the CDR3 is TGTGCCAGCAGCCAAGTCGCTTACCCCGAAACTATTCTCGAGCAGTACTTC. Amino acid sequence: CASSQVAYPETILEQYF. The entire variable domain, with the rest obtained from reference TRBV14 and TRBJ2-7, is as follows: EAGVTQFPSHSVIEKGQTVTLRCDPISGHDNLYWYRRVMGKEIKFLLHFVKESKQDESGMPNNRFLAERTGGTYSTLKVQPAELEDSGVYFCASSQVAYPETILEQYFGPGTRLTVT.

This chain connects TRBV5-4 to TRBJ1-4, with D possibly TRBD1 on 6 matching bases. The CDR3 runs 15 residues. Germline lookup yields CDR1 SGHNT and CDR2 YYREEE (reference sequence). V lost 4 bases to trimming and J lost 4 bases, with 14 bases between them. The CDR3 is CASSLDGTSNEKLFF. The CDR3 bases are TGTGCCAGCAGCCTAGATGGGACAAGTAATGAAAAACTGTTTTTT.

This clone has just a few counts. This sequence joins TRBV11-2 and TRBJ2-7; 7 bases fit TRBD1. The germline V gene encodes CDR1 SGHAT and CDR2 FQNNGV. This CDR3 has 16 amino acids. V lost 5 bases to trimming and J lost 4 bases; unmatched junction nucleotides: 14. The CDR3 spells CASSPPRQGYFYEQYF. CDR3 sequence (DNA): TGTGCCAGCAGCCCACCCAGACAGGGATACTTTTACGAGCAGTACTTC.

This chain connects TRBV4-1 to TRBJ1-1; D unclear. Germline-derived CDR1 and CDR2 are MGHRA and YSYEKL. Trimming shortened V by 0 bases and J by 2 bases, and 10 bases separated the two germline ends. CDR3 size: 15 residues. The DNA of the CDR3 is TGCGCCAGCAGCCAAGACGGACTGGCAAACACTGAAGCTTTCTTT. It is translated as CASSQDGLANTEAFF.

The CDR3 nucleotides are TGTGCCAGCGCGGAACGCACAGGGGATTATGATGAGCAGTTCTTC. Protein product: CASAERTGDYDEQFF. The chain carries TRBV6-5 and TRBJ2-1, with TRBD1 identical over 7 bases. With 8 bases clipped from V and 8 bases from J, the junction kept 15 bases outside the gene matches. CDR3 length: 15 residues. The germline V gene has CDR1 MNHEY and CDR2 SVGAGI.

This rearrangement joins TRBV11-3 to TRBJ2-1; 9 nucleotides agree with TRBD2. Germline assignment: CDR1 SGHNT and CDR2 YENEEA. The CDR3 has 15 amino acids. With V trimmed by 3 bases and J by 4 bases, 4 bases remained unmatched. The CDR3 DNA reads as TGTGCCAGCAGCTTGGTGAGCGGGGGGTACAATGAGCAGTTCTTC. Encoded protein: CASSLVSGGYNEQFF.

The rearrangement uses TRBV30 and TRBJ1-2, with D perhaps matching TRBD1 (6 bases). V gave up 5 bases and J gave up 8 bases, with 15 bases separating them. The CDR3 covers 12 residues. Looked up from germline, CDR1 is GTSNPN and CDR2 is SVGIG (reference sequence). The CDR3: CAWVQGRIGYTF. CDR3 sequence (DNA): TGTGCCTGGGTCCAGGGGCGAATAGGCTACACCTTC.

This clone was detected only once. The J gene is TRBJ1-2, the V gene TRBV14; perhaps TRBD1 as D (6 bases). This CDR3 comprises 13 residues. Germline-derived CDR1 and CDR2 are SGHDN and FVKESK. Deletions cut 0 bases from V and 8 bases from J, with 10 bases between. The CDR3 reads CASSQDVRGGYTF. CDR3 nucleotide sequence: TGTGCCAGCAGCCAAGATGTCAGGGGCGGCTACACCTTC.

The chain carries TRBV27 and TRBJ2-3; possibly TRBD1 for D (5 bases). The CDR3 runs to 16 residues. The germline V and J ends were trimmed by 1 base and 6 bases, with 17 bases remaining between them. CDR1 is MNHEY, CDR2 SMNVEV, per germline (reference sequence). CDR3 nucleotides: TGTGCCAGCAGTTTATTCGCAGGGTGGGTAGATGATACGCAGTATTTT. This encodes CASSLFAGWVDDTQYF.

The genes are TRBV5-5 and TRBJ2-5; TRBD1 is a possible D gene (5 bases). V dropped 4 bases and J dropped 0 bases, with 16 bases sitting between them. The length of the CDR3 is 16 residues. Germline V gene sequence: CDR1 SGHKS, CDR2 YYEKEE (reference sequence). In nucleotides, the CDR3 is TGTGCCAGCAGCCCCACAGGCGCACCGTACCAAGAGACCCAGTACTTC. It yields the protein CASSPTGAPYQETQYF.

This rearrangement joins TRBV18 to TRBJ2-2; D gene ambiguous. Trimming pared 1 base from V and 3 bases from J, leaving 9 bases between. Per the germline V gene, CDR1 is KGHSH and CDR2 is LQKENI. The CDR3 contains 15 residues. The CDR3 nucleotides read TGTGCCAGCTCACCACTCCCCCGGGACACCGGGGAGCTGTTTTTT. Translating gives CASSPLPRDTGELFF.

V and J are TRBV3-1 (or the pseudogene TRBV3-2) and TRBJ2-7; 13 bases line up with TRBD2. Germline assignment: CDR1 LGHDT and CDR2 YNNKEL (reference sequence). This CDR3 comprises 16 residues. Losses at the gene ends were 2 bases for V and 6 bases for J; bases not matched to a gene: 7. For the CDR3, the DNA is TGTGCCAGCAGCCAACACCTGGGACTAGCGGGACTCGAGCAGTACTTC. This gives the protein CASSQHLGLAGLEQYF.

The genes are TRBV19 and TRBJ1-2, with D uncertain. Trimming left V 4 bases short and J 5 bases short, with 11 bases between. Germline V CDR1 and CDR2: LNHDA, SQIVND (reference sequence). The CDR3 runs to 13 residues. The CDR3, as DNA: TGTGCCAGTAGTACAGGAACCTCATATGGCTACACCTTC. This gives the protein CASSTGTSYGYTF.

This clone was recorded once. An end of the junction differs from the germline gene, which may be a read error. The chain links TRBV6-5 to TRBJ1-1; D gene unclear. The CDR3 length is 15 residues. The germline gives CDR1 MNHEY, CDR2 SVGAGI. The CDR3 loop reads CASSYSGPLKTEAFF. The DNA of the CDR3 is TGTGCCAGCAGTTACTCTGGGCCCTTGAAGACTGAAGCTTTCTTT.

The chain couples TRBV29-1 to TRBJ1-2, with D unresolved. Germline-derived CDR1 and CDR2 are SQVTM and ANQGSEA. This CDR3 comprises 13 residues. V was trimmed by 4 bases and J by 0 bases, leaving 9 bases between them. The CDR3 loop is CSVGRATNYGYTF. The CDR3 nucleotides read TGCAGCGTTGGGAGGGCGACTAACTATGGCTACACCTTC.

V usage is TRBV6-4 and J usage is TRBJ1-1; 8 bases fit TRBD1. Germline CDR1 and CDR2: MRHNA and SNTAGT. Unmatched junction bases numbered 10, after V lost 2 bases and J lost 5 bases. The CDR3 consists of 16 residues. CDR3 amino acids: CASSDLGRTGLTEAFF. CDR3 nucleotide sequence: TGTGCCAGCAGTGACCTAGGGCGGACAGGGCTGACTGAAGCTTTCTTT.

In its sample, this clone was seen once. The V gene is TRBV5-1, the J gene TRBJ2-7, with 7 bases aligning to TRBD1. V shed 4 bases, J shed 0 bases, and the junction held 7 bases outside the gene matches. The V gene's germline CDR1 is SGHRS and CDR2 YFSETQ. The CDR3 covers 15 residues. DNA of the CDR3: TGCGCCAGCAGCGAGGGACAGCTCGCCTCCTACGAGCAGTACTTC. Its protein is CASSEGQLASYEQYF. The entire variable domain, with the rest obtained from reference TRBV5-1 and TRBJ2-7, is as follows: KAGVTQTPRYLIKTRGQQVTLSCSPISGHRSVSWYQQTPGQGLQFLFEYFSETQRNKGNFPGRFSGRQFSNSRSEMNVSTLELGDSALYLCASSEGQLASYEQYFGPGTRLTVT.

The chain combines TRBV7-9 with TRBJ2-3, with a possible D match to TRBD1 (5 bases). Germline loops: CDR1 SEHNR, CDR2 FQNEAQ (reference sequence). The CDR3 is 16 amino acids. V was clipped by 1 base and J by 6 bases, with 17 bases between them. This CDR3 is CASSLGGRQRSDTQYF. The CDR3 nucleotides are TGTGCCAGCAGCTTAGGGGGCCGGCAAAGATCCGATACGCAGTATTTT.

The chain joins TRBV9 to TRBJ1-5; D unclear. From germline, CDR1 is SGDLS and CDR2 YYNGEE. V was pared by 3 bases and J by 7 bases, with 17 bases between. The CDR3 loop spans 15 amino acids. The CDR3 loop is CASSAANGYGQPQHF. Here the CDR3 DNA reads TGTGCCAGCAGCGCCGCGAACGGGTATGGGCAGCCCCAGCATTTT.

The gene calls are TRBV30 and TRBJ1-1; 7 positions agree with TRBD1. CDR3 length: 14 residues. With V trimmed by 4 bases and J by 1 base, 6 bases remained unmatched. Per germline, CDR1 GTSNPN and CDR2 SVGIG (reference sequence). DNA for the CDR3: TGTGCCTGGACCATCAGGGGGTGGAACACTGAAGCTTTCTTT. Its translation is CAWTIRGWNTEAFF.

The chain is built from TRBV5-8 and TRBJ2-5, with TRBD1 as a possible D gene (5 bases). CDR1 SGHTS and CDR2 YDEGEE come from the germline V gene. This CDR3 contains 14 residues. The V gene lost 1 base and the J gene lost 5 bases, with 12 bases spanning the gap. The CDR3 DNA sequence: TGTGCCAGCAGCTTGTTTCTCCCAGGGGAGACCCAGTACTTC. Translating it yields CASSLFLPGETQYF. The full variable domain, with the rest looked up from reference TRBV5-8 and TRBJ2-5, is EAGVTQSPTHLIKTRGQQATLRCSPISGHTSVYWYQQALGLGLQFLLWYDEGEERNRGNFPPRFSGRQFPNYSSELNVNALELEDSALYLCASSLFLPGETQYFGPGTRLLVL.

This clone has just a few counts. The chain recombines TRBV3-1 (or the pseudogene TRBV3-2) with TRBJ1-1; a possible D gene is TRBD1 (5 bases). Germline V gene sequence: CDR1 LGHDT, CDR2 YNNKEL (reference sequence). With 4 bases removed from V and 4 bases from J, the gap between germline ends came to 16 bases. CDR3 length: 15 residues. For the CDR3, the DNA is TGTGCCAGCAGCCCCGTCCAGGGCCGAGGCACTGAAGCTTTCTTT. Translating gives CASSPVQGRGTEAFF.

The rearrangement links TRBV9 to TRBJ1-4, with unresolved D. Trimming removed 7 bases at V and 4 bases at J, with 17 bases between. The CDR3 extends over 15 amino acids. Germline CDR1 reads SGDLS; CDR2 reads YYNGEE. The CDR3 region is CASGPPGKFNEKLFF. The CDR3 DNA sequence: TGTGCCAGCGGCCCCCCGGGAAAGTTTAATGAAAAACTGTTTTTT.

Written as DNA, the CDR3 is TGCGCCAGCAGCTGGGACACCCGACAGTTCACTGAAGCTTTCTTT. Translated: CASSWDTRQFTEAFF. The chain employs TRBV5-1 and TRBJ1-1; D is perhaps TRBD1 (6 bases). The CDR3 is 15 amino acids. Trimming took 3 bases from V and 4 from J, leaving 16 bases between them. Germline CDR1 SGHRS, CDR2 YFSETQ.

Many counts were recorded for this clone. This sequence joins TRBV11-3 and TRBJ2-6; no clear D gene. The germline V and J ends were trimmed by 5 bases and 1 base, with 6 bases remaining between them. Germline V CDR1 and CDR2: SGHNT, YENEEA. The CDR3 runs 14 residues. This chain's CDR3 is CASSVLSGANVLTF. CDR3 DNA sequence: TGTGCCAGCAGCGTCCTTTCTGGGGCCAACGTCCTGACTTTC.

The genes are TRBV5-4 and TRBJ2-4, with D possibly TRBD1 on 8 matching bases. CDR1 SGHNT and CDR2 YYREEE come from the germline V gene (reference sequence). The ends were cut back, 3 bases at V and 0 bases at J, with 16 bases in the middle. This CDR3 comprises 17 residues. CDR3 sequence: CASSSQGGRAAKNIQYF. CDR3 in DNA: TGTGCCAGCAGCTCACAGGGGGGGAGGGCAGCCAAAAACATTCAGTACTTC.